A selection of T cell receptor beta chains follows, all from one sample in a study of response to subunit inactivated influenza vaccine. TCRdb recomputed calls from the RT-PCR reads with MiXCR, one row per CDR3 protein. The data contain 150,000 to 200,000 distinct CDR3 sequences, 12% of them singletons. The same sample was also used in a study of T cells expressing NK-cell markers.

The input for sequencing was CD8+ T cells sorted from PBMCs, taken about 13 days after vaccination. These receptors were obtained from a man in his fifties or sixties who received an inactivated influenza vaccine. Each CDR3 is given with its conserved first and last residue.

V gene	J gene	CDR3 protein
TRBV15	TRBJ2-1	CATSRRTSGRNEQFF
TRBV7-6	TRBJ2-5	CASSLGPDREGQETQYF
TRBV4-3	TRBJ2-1	CASSQDLLVYNEQFF
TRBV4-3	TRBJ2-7	CASSQEDRRTYEQYF
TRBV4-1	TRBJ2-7	CASSQGPGQGTYEQYF
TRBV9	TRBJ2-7	CASSVGDSIYEQYF
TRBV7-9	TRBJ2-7	CASSSTSGAEYF
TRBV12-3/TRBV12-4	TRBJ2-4	CASSFPSGEAKNIQYF
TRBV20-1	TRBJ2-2	CSARTTSGTPWSGELFF
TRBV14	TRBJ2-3	CASSQKTGGSDTQYF
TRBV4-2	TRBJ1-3	CASSQEGTSGNTIYF
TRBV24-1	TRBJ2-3	CATSDEQTSTDTQYF
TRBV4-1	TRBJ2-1	CASSLYTGQASYNEQFF
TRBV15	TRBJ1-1	CATSSLEGTGLTEAFF
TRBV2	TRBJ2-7	CASRAESFPTYEQYF
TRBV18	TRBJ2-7	CASWTGFQVDEQYF
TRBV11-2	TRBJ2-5	CASSALAGPGETQYF
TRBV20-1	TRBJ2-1	CSARQPGPNEQFF
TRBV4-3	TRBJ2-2	CASSQDLGSGELFF
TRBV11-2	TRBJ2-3	CASSPSRGLAQIGEADTQYF
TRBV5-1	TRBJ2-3	CASSLEGSLIRDTQYF
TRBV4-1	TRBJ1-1	CASSQGTGRTEAFF
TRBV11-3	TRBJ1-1	CASSLESGTEAFF